This T cell receptor (beta chain) derives from a study of blood T cell repertoires in COVID-19. Study-wide context: COVID-19 samples collected from the United States, Italy and Spain covered acute and convalescent phases. The analysed material was cDNA or gDNA that came from T cells, B-cell-depleted T cells, or PBMCs.

The protocol was immunoSEQ multiplex PCR, while the TCRdb copy is restricted to in-frame clones and leaves out a portion. The repertoire holds 200,000 to 250,000 clones, with approximately 84% as singletons. CDR1 and CDR2 (germline): MNHEY, SVGAGI. Trimming pared 0 bases from V and 8 bases from J, leaving 13 bases between. This CDR3 has 14 residues. This receptor was identified in a man aged 35 to 55 who had recovered from COVID-19. Sequenced: PBMCs or T cells enriched from blood (not recorded which). V and J are TRBV6-5 and TRBJ1-2; D unresolved. The CDR3 DNA sequence: TGTGCCAGCAGTTACTCCGGAGGGTATGGGGGCTACACCTTC. The encoded protein is CASSYSGGYGGYTF.